These T cell receptor beta chains were read from a single sample in a study of blood T cells in healthy people across ages. TCRdb re-called the 5' RACE reads through MiXCR, storing one row per CDR3 protein. This table holds 450,000 to 700,000 distinct CDR3 sequences, approximately 25% found once. Sequencing was performed on blood. Receptor source: a woman between 70 and 85 years old in good health. Both conserved end residues are part of each CDR3. A D gene is named only where the DNA matches it firmly. Expanded clones are given a class, and other clones once, few, many or no size at all.

TRBV2	13	.	TRBJ2-5	.	TGTGCCAGCAAGGCGATCAGCCAAGAGACCCAGTACTTC	CASKAISQETQYF
TRBV25-1	14	many	TRBJ1-2	TRBD1	TGTGCCAGCAGTCTACCGGGACAGCGGTATGGCTACACCTTC	CASSLPGQRYGYTF
TRBV28	15	.	TRBJ1-4	.	TGTGCCAGCAGTTCCACCGGGTCCTTTAATGAAAAACTGTTTTTT	CASSSTGSFNEKLFF
TRBV6-5	15	once	TRBJ1-2	.	TGTGCCAGCAGTTACTCGGGAGGGCAGATCTATGGCTACACCTTC	CASSYSGGQIYGYTF
TRBV19	15	few	TRBJ1-2	.	TGTGCCAGTACCCGAGAAGAAGCTGTTAACTATGGCTACACCTTC	CASTREEAVNYGYTF
TRBV2	17	few	TRBJ1-5	.	TGTGCCAGCAGTGCCTCGGGAGAGGGGAGGGGCAATCAGCCCCAGCATTTT	CASSASGEGRGNQPQHF
TRBV7-2	15	.	TRBJ1-5	TRBD1	TGTGCCAGCAGCACTGGACAGGGGAGGAATCAGCCCCAGCATTTT	CASSTGQGRNQPQHF
TRBV12-3/TRBV12-4	13	.	TRBJ1-2	TRBD1	TGTGCCAGCAGCCCTACGGGACAGGGGGCGAAAACCTTC	CASSPTGQGAKTF
TRBV14	16	.	TRBJ2-3	.	TGTGCCAGCAGCCAAGATCACGGGGCCGGAACAGATACGCAGTATTTT	CASSQDHGAGTDTQYF
TRBV27	14	.	TRBJ2-3	.	TGTGCCAGCAGACTCGGGGCCCTCGCGGGTACGCAGTATTTT	CASRLGALAGTQYF
TRBV7-8	15	.	TRBJ2-7	TRBD1	TGTGCCAGCAGCCCCGAAGGGGACAGGTCCTACGAGCAGTACTTC	CASSPEGDRSYEQYF
TRBV20-1	14	.	TRBJ2-1	.	TGCAGTGCTAGTGCGGGCGGGGACTACAATGAGCAGTTCTTC	CSASAGGDYNEQFF
TRBV30	12	many	TRBJ1-2	TRBD1	TGTGCCTCTCGGACAGGTGTCTATGGCTACACCTTC	CASRTGVYGYTF
TRBV2	13	.	TRBJ2-7	.	TGTGCCAGCAGTGCCGAGAGGGCCTACGAGCAGTACTTC	CASSAERAYEQYF
TRBV12-3/TRBV12-4	14	few	TRBJ1-2	.	TGTGCCAGCAGTTTAACGACTAGCAACTATGGCTACACCTTC	CASSLTTSNYGYTF
TRBV7-2	16	few	TRBJ1-5	.	TGTGCCAGCAGCCCTTCGTCGGGGCCCAGCAATCAGCCCCAGCATTTT	CASSPSSGPSNQPQHF
TRBV28	14	.	TRBJ1-2	TRBD1	TGTGCCAGCAGTGAGACAGGGAGGGCCTATGGCTACACCTTC	CASSETGRAYGYTF
TRBV19	13	.	TRBJ2-7	.	TGTGCCAGTAGTATCGAGGGGGCCTACGAGCAGTACTTC	CASSIEGAYEQYF
TRBV5-5	14	few	TRBJ2-5	.	TGTGCCAGCAGCCCAAGAGGAGGGACAGAGACCCAGTACTTC	CASSPRGGTETQYF
TRBV3-1	15	few	TRBJ1-1	TRBD1	TGTGCCAGCAGCCAAGAGACAGGGGGCTGGACTGAAGCTTTCTTT	CASSQETGGWTEAFF
TRBV14	15	.	TRBJ2-3	.	TGTGCCAGCAGCCAAGTTGACTCTGGGGGCCGGACGCAGTATTTT	CASSQVDSGGRTQYF
TRBV5-4	14	.	TRBJ1-1	.	TGTGCCAGCAGCCCGGGACAAAAGGACACTGAAGCTTTCTTT	CASSPGQKDTEAFF
TRBV20-1	16	few	TRBJ2-7	TRBD2	TGCAGTGCTAGATCCCCGACTAGCGGGGGGACCTACGAGCAGTACTTC	CSARSPTSGGTYEQYF
TRBV6-1	13	few	TRBJ2-7	.	TGTGCCATCCAATTACACAGGGTCTACGAGCAGTACTTC	CAIQLHRVYEQYF
TRBV7-2	15	.	TRBJ2-7	TRBD1	TGTGCCAGCAGCCAAGGGACAGCATTGCCCTACGAGCAGTACTTC	CASSQGTALPYEQYF
TRBV25-1	10	.	TRBJ2-7	.	TGTGCCACAGTCTACTACGGGCAGTACTTC	CATVYYGQYF
TRBV29-1	11	many	TRBJ1-1	.	TGCAGCGTTGTCATGAACACTGAAGCTTTCTTT	CSVVMNTEAFF
TRBV7-3	15	many	TRBJ2-1	TRBD2	TGTGCCAGCAGCCCACATAGGGGCGGGGGTAATGAGCAGTTCTTC	CASSPHRGGGNEQFF
TRBV9	15	few	TRBJ1-3	.	TGTGCCAGCAGCGTAGAGTGGACGGCTGGAAACACCATATATTTT	CASSVEWTAGNTIYF
TRBV12-3/TRBV12-4	13	.	TRBJ2-5	.	TGTGCCAGCAGTTTATGGGGAGAAGAGACCCAGTACTTC	CASSLWGEETQYF
TRBV30	12	.	TRBJ1-2	.	TGTGCCTGGAGCGGAGGGGACTATGGCTACACCTTC	CAWSGGDYGYTF
TRBV7-2	13	few	TRBJ2-5	.	TGTGCCAGCAGCTTAGTGTCCGCGGAGACCCAGTACTTC	CASSLVSAETQYF
TRBV10-3	13	.	TRBJ1-2	.	TGTGCCATCAGTGAGTTTGGGGTTGGCGGCTACACCTTC	CAISEFGVGGYTF
TRBV5-6	18	.	TRBJ2-1	TRBD2	TGTGCCAGCAGCTTTACCACTGGCGGGAGCGGGTACTTCAATGAGCAGTTCTTC	CASSFTTGGSGYFNEQFF
TRBV10-3	14	.	TRBJ2-7	TRBD1	TGTGCCATCAGTATAGGGACAGGGGGCAACGAGCAGTACTTC	CAISIGTGGNEQYF
TRBV29-1	17	few	TRBJ2-6	.	TGCAGCGTTGACAAGGGCCGCTCCTACCCTGGGGCCAACGTCCCGACTTTC	CSVDKGRSYPGANVPTF